A selection of T cell receptor beta chains follows, all from one sample in a study of CD8 T cells in Susac syndrome. TCRdb independently ran MiXCR on the immunoSEQ multiplex PCR reads; one entry per CDR3 protein. The sample holds a few hundred thousand distinct CDR3 sequences, approximately 90% seen once. The sequenced sample consisted of CD4+ T cells from PBMCs. Receptors originate from a human donor with multiple sclerosis. Both conserved end residues are part of each CDR3. A D gene is named only where the DNA matches it firmly. The size entry is marked missing in some rows and otherwise reads once, few, many or a size class.

V	D	size	length	J	CDR3	DNA
TRBV7-2	NA	NA	14	TRBJ1-2	CASSPAAAPIGYTF	TGTGCCAGCAGCCCCGCGGCAGCCCCTATTGGCTACACCTTC
TRBV20-1	NA	NA	13	TRBJ2-7	CSARDQGPYEQYF	TGCAGTGCTAGAGATCAAGGGCCCTACGAGCAGTACTTC
TRBV27	NA	NA	18	TRBJ2-3	CASSLRRGASSVSDTQYF	TGTGCCAGCAGTTTAAGGCGGGGAGCCAGCAGTGTTTCAGATACGCAGTATTTT
TRBV25-1	NA	NA	13	TRBJ2-5	CASSEWGIETQYF	TGTGCCAGCAGTGAATGGGGGATAGAGACCCAGTACTTC
TRBV5-4	TRBD2	NA	13	TRBJ2-7	CASSYRLASEQYF	TGTGCCAGCAGCTACCGACTAGCGAGCGAGCAGTACTTC
TRBV20-1	TRBD2	NA	18	TRBJ2-7	CSARDRAGTSGSGYEQYF	TGCAGTGCTAGAGACCGAGCCGGGACTAGCGGAAGTGGGTACGAGCAGTACTTC
TRBV5-1	TRBD2	once	16	TRBJ2-1	CASSWRLAPVYNEQFF	TGCGCCAGCAGCTGGCGACTAGCGCCGGTTTACAATGAGCAGTTCTTC
TRBV6-2/TRBV6-3	NA	once	15	TRBJ2-7	CASSYSTTGDHEQYF	TGTGCCAGCAGTTACTCGACGACAGGAGACCACGAGCAGTACTTC
TRBV5-4	TRBD1	NA	12	TRBJ1-2	CASSQGTELGTF	TGTGCCAGCAGCCAGGGGACAGAGCTTGGAACCTTC
TRBV5-4	TRBD2	NA	14	TRBJ2-1	CASSFKREFIEQFF	TGTGCCAGCAGCTTTAAGCGGGAGTTTATTGAGCAGTTCTTC
TRBV4-3	NA	NA	12	TRBJ1-2	CASSPRSIGYTF	TGCGCCAGCAGCCCTAGGTCGATTGGCTACACCTTC
TRBV2	TRBD2	NA	13	TRBJ2-7	CASSSTSFGEQYF	TGTGCCAGCAGTTCGACTAGCTTCGGCGAGCAGTACTTC
TRBV7-9	NA	NA	15	TRBJ2-5	CASSPSLGMPETQYF	TGTGCCAGCAGCCCTTCTCTAGGAATGCCGGAGACCCAGTACTTC
TRBV20-1	NA	NA	14	TRBJ2-7	CSARGVSNPYEQYF	TGCAGTGCTAGAGGGGTTAGCAACCCCTACGAGCAGTACTTC
TRBV6-6	NA	NA	14	TRBJ1-6	CASSYGQENSPLHF	TGTGCCAGCAGTTACGGGCAGGAGAATTCACCCCTCCACTTT
TRBV7-2	TRBD1	NA	13	TRBJ1-4	CASRITGGEKLFF	TGTGCCAGCAGGATTACAGGGGGAGAAAAACTGTTTTTT
TRBV3-1	NA	few	15	TRBJ2-5	CASSQDSRGQETQYF	TGTGCCAGCAGCCAAGATTCCAGGGGACAAGAGACCCAGTACTTC
TRBV6-2/TRBV6-3	NA	NA	13	TRBJ2-2	CASSPLSLRELFF	TGTGCCAGCAGCCCTCTTAGTCTCCGGGAGCTGTTTTTT
TRBV15	NA	NA	16	TRBJ2-7	CATSRSQDRRRGEQYF	TGTGCCACCAGCAGATCCCAGGACAGGAGGAGGGGGGAGCAGTACTTC
TRBV5-1	TRBD2	NA	15	TRBJ2-3	CASSLAGVSTDTQYF	TGTGCCAGCAGCCTGGCGGGGGTTAGCACAGATACGCAGTATTTT
TRBV12-3/TRBV12-4	NA	NA	17	TRBJ2-2	CASTPRFTSAGTGELFF	TGTGCCAGCACTCCTAGATTCACTTCAGCCGGAACCGGGGAGCTGTTTTTT
TRBV6-5	NA	NA	13	TRBJ1-2	CASTPMYSYGYTF	TGTGCCAGCACCCCCATGTACAGCTATGGCTACACCTTC
TRBV6-1	NA	NA	12	TRBJ1-2	CASKRGSYGYTF	TGTGCCAGCAAGCGAGGGAGCTATGGCTACACCTTC
TRBV19	NA	NA	13	TRBJ1-1	CASSMGRQTEAFF	TGTGCCAGTAGTATGGGCAGACAAACTGAAGCTTTCTTT
TRBV7-2	TRBD2	once	15	TRBJ2-1	CASSRTSGGLNEQFF	TGTGCCAGCAGCCGGACTAGCGGGGGACTCAATGAGCAGTTCTTC
TRBV29-1	TRBD2	NA	17	TRBJ2-1	CSVEDISTRMLAGELFF	TGCAGCGTTGAAGATATTTCGACCCGGATGCTAGCGGGAGAGCTGTTCTTC
TRBV2	TRBD1	NA	13	TRBJ1-1	CASSDRGRTEAFF	TGTGCCAGCAGTGACAGGGGGCGTACTGAAGCTTTCTTT
TRBV20-1	NA	NA	13	TRBJ2-7	CSARDSARDEQYF	TGCAGTGCTAGAGATTCCGCCCGCGACGAGCAGTACTTC
TRBV5-1	NA	NA	14	TRBJ2-1	CASSGPLEYNEQFF	TGCGCCAGCAGCGGCCCTCTTGAGTACAATGAGCAGTTCTTC
TRBV11-2	NA	NA	14	TRBJ1-2	CASSTRTPNYGYTF	TGTGCCAGCAGCACCCGGACGCCTAACTATGGCTACACCTTC
TRBV7-2	TRBD1	NA	14	TRBJ1-2	CASTSTGPNYGYTF	TGTGCCAGCACCTCGACAGGGCCTAACTATGGCTACACCTTC
TRBV7-3	TRBD2	NA	15	TRBJ2-1	CASSLGAGLASEQFF	TGTGCCAGCAGCTTAGGAGCGGGACTAGCCTCGGAGCAGTTCTTC
TRBV20-1	TRBD1	NA	13	TRBJ2-5	CSAETGTAETQYF	TGCAGTGCCGAGACAGGGACGGCAGAGACCCAGTACTTC
TRBV7-2	NA	NA	15	TRBJ2-5	CASSLSSGVQETQYF	TGTGCCAGCAGCTTATCGTCGGGGGTCCAAGAGACCCAGTACTTC
TRBV7-9	TRBD2	NA	15	TRBJ2-3	CASSSIAGHRDTQYF	TGTGCCAGCAGCTCAATAGCGGGGCACCGTGATACGCAGTATTTT
TRBV28	NA	once	15	TRBJ2-7	CASSLILAPYYEQYF	TGTGCCAGCAGTTTAATCCTAGCCCCCTACTACGAGCAGTACTTC
TRBV2	TRBD2	NA	17	TRBJ2-1	CASSDHVGLAGFDEQFF	TGTGCCAGCAGTGACCATGTGGGACTAGCGGGATTCGATGAGCAGTTCTTC
TRBV7-9	NA	NA	13	TRBJ2-3	CASSPGTSDTQYF	TGTGCCAGCAGCCCCGGGACTTCAGATACGCAGTATTTT
TRBV5-6	NA	NA	15	TRBJ2-1	CASSLWDGAYNEQFF	TGTGCCAGCAGCTTGTGGGACGGAGCCTACAATGAGCAGTTCTTC
TRBV2	NA	NA	15	TRBJ2-3	CASSPTGVGTDTQYF	TGTGCCAGCAGTCCGACGGGGGTTGGGACAGATACGCAGTATTTT
TRBV7-2	NA	once	15	TRBJ2-2	CASSPVGSGTGELFF	TGTGCCAGCAGCCCAGTAGGTTCGGGCACCGGGGAGCTGTTTTTT
TRBV2	TRBD2	NA	15	TRBJ2-1	CASRGSSGAYNEQFF	TGTGCCAGCAGAGGATCTAGCGGGGCCTACAATGAGCAGTTCTTC
TRBV11-3	NA	NA	16	TRBJ2-1	CASSESFPSSYNEQFF	TGTGCCAGCAGCGAAAGCTTCCCTAGCTCCTACAATGAGCAGTTCTTC
TRBV5-4	NA	once	14	TRBJ1-1	CASSLTIENTEAFF	TGTGCCAGCAGCCTGACAATAGAGAACACTGAAGCTTTCTTT